This TCR beta chain was recorded in a study of cytomegalovirus exposure and HLA in healthy donors. Findings and caveats of the study: Altogether, 160 or so TCR beta chains were recorded as cytomegalovirus-associated.

The sample holds a few counts of this clone. What it binds is unknown. The CDR3 totals 13 residues. Germline CDR1 and CDR2: SGHNT and YYREEE (reference sequence). Trimming at V came to 4 bases and at J to 10 bases, leaving 9 bases not matched to a gene. Amplification used 60 Vbeta primers and 13 Jbeta primers. The repertoire was sequenced with immunoSEQ multiplex PCR; TCRdb's copy has only in-frame clones and lacks some. This table holds more than 65,000 clones, around 82% found once. This TCR was sampled from a man aged 18 to 29 in good health and CMV-seronegative. The rearrangement uses TRBV5-4 and TRBJ1-1, with TRBD1 matching over 8 bases. Sample: PBMCs. CDR3 sequence reads: CASSPDRDRTAFF. The DNA for the CDR3 is TGTGCCAGCAGCCCGGACAGGGATCGGACAGCTTTCTTT. The variable domain in full, with the rest retrieved from reference TRBV5-4 and TRBJ1-1, is ETGVTQSPTHLIKTRGQQVTLRCSSQSGHNTVSWYQQALGQGPQFIFQYYREEENGRGNFPPRFSGLQFPNYSSELNVNALELDDSALYLCASSPDRDRTAFFGQGTRLTVV.